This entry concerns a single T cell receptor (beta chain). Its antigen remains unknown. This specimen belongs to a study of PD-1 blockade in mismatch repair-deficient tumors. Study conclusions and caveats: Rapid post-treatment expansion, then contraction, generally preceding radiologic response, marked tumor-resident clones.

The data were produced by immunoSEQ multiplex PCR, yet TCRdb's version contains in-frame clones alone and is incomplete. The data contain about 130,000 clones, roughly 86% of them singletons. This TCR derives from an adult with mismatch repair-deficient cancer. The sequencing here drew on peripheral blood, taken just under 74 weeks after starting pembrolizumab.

CDR3 loop: CASSSLGATNEKLFF. CDR3 nucleotides: TGCGCCAGCAGCTCCCTGGGAGCAACTAATGAAAAACTGTTTTTT. This chain connects TRBV5-1 to TRBJ1-4; D is unclear. The germline CDR1 and CDR2 sequences are SGHRS and YFSETQ. V dropped 3 bases and J dropped 0 bases, with 9 bases sitting between them. CDR3 length: 15 amino acids.